Listed here are 27 T cell receptor beta chains from one sample, sequenced in a study of cytomegalovirus exposure and HLA in healthy donors. The primer mix had 60 Vbeta and 13 Jbeta primers. TCRdb's copy holds only in-frame clones and misses some; the assay was immunoSEQ multiplex PCR. Found here are 60,000 to 75,000 clones, about 84% of them singletons; the top ten hold 7.8%. The sample comprised PBMCs. These receptor sequences come from a man between 18 and 29 years old in good health and CMV-seropositive.

The CDR3 spells CASGRLAATRETQYF. The DNA for the CDR3 is TGTGCCAGCGGGAGACTAGCGGCTACGCGAGAGACCCAGTACTTC. The chain combines TRBV6-1 with TRBJ2-5; 9 nucleotides line up with TRBD2. The CDR3 spans 15 residues. Losses at the gene ends were 8 bases for V and 4 bases for J; bases not matched to a gene: 11. Germline CDR1 and CDR2: MNHNS and SASEGT.

This chain links TRBV11-2 with TRBJ1-1; D remains ambiguous. Trimming left V 3 bases short and J 3 bases short, with 14 bases between. The CDR3 loop spans 15 amino acids. The germline V gene has CDR1 SGHAT and CDR2 FQNNGV. The CDR3 region is CASSLPASGYTEAFF. DNA of the CDR3: TGTGCCAGCAGCTTGCCCGCTTCGGGATACACTGAAGCTTTCTTT.

V and J are TRBV7-2 and TRBJ1-4, with D possibly TRBD1 on 5 matching bases. V was shortened by 5 bases and J by 3 bases, with 13 bases between the two germline ends. The length of the CDR3 is 15 residues. Germline CDR1 is SGHTA and CDR2 is FQGNSA. Here the CDR3 reads CASSLQGGPNEKLFF. CDR3 coding DNA: TGTGCCAGCAGCCTCCAGGGCGGACCTAATGAAAAACTGTTTTTT.

DNA for the CDR3: TGTGCCAGCAGCCTTTCAAGCGGGGGGAATGAGCAGTTCTTC. Amino acid sequence: CASSLSSGGNEQFF. The chain uses TRBV28 and TRBJ2-1; 9 bases match TRBD2. Germline CDR1 and CDR2: MDHEN and SYDVKM. The CDR3 has 14 residues. The V segment lost 6 bases and the J segment 7 bases; nucleotides outside the gene matches: 7.

The chain employs TRBV2 and TRBJ2-5; D perhaps matches TRBD2 (6 bases). The CDR3 contains 16 residues. In germline, CDR1 is SNHLY, CDR2 FYNNEI. V was cut by 2 bases and J by 5 bases, with 18 bases left in between. The CDR3 nucleotides read TGTGCCAGCAGTGAAATCGAAGGAGCCCTAGCGGAGACCCAGTACTTC. This sequence encodes CASSEIEGALAETQYF.

The gene calls are TRBV29-1 and TRBJ1-1, with D possibly being TRBD1 (5 bases). Deletions cut 4 bases from V and 3 bases from J, with 9 bases between. CDR3 size: 12 residues. Looked up from germline, CDR1 is SQVTM and CDR2 is ANQGSEA. The DNA of the CDR3 is TGCAGCGTTGTGGGGGGACACACTGAAGCTTTCTTT. Translated: CSVVGGHTEAFF. The whole variable domain, filled in from reference TRBV29-1 and TRBJ1-1, reads SAVISQKPSRDICQRGTSLTIQCQVDSQVTMMFWYRQQPGQSLTLIATANQGSEATYESGFVIDKFPISRPNLTFSTLTVSNMSPEDSSIYLCSVVGGHTEAFFGQGTRLTVV.

The gene calls are TRBV25-1 and TRBJ2-5, with 8 positions matching TRBD2. V was clipped by 3 bases and J by 3 bases; unmatched bases: 3. CDR1 and CDR2 (germline): MGHDK, SYGVNS. The CDR3 loop spans 14 amino acids. Written as DNA, the CDR3 is TGTGCCAGCAGTGACCAACTAGCGGAAGAGACCCAGTACTTC. Residues: CASSDQLAEETQYF.

This clone occurred many times. The rearrangement joins TRBV10-1 to TRBJ2-1; perhaps TRBD1 as D (6 bases). This CDR3 contains 14 residues. CDR1 WNHNN and CDR2 SYGVQD come from the germline V gene (reference sequence). The germline V and J ends were trimmed by 7 bases and 6 bases, with 16 bases remaining between them. The CDR3 DNA follows: TGCGCCAGCACAGGACAGATCGAGAGCAATGAGCAGTTCTTC. Translating gives CASTGQIESNEQFF.

This clone was picked up one time. The chain links TRBV4-1 to TRBJ2-1; 8 nucleotides agree with TRBD2. The length of the CDR3 is 17 residues. Losses at the gene ends were 0 bases for V and 2 bases for J; bases not matched to a gene: 6. The V gene's germline CDR1 is MGHRA and CDR2 YSYEKL. CDR3 DNA sequence: TGCGCCAGCAGCCAAGATCTGCGCGGGGGGCCCTACAATGAGCAGTTCTTC. Protein: CASSQDLRGGPYNEQFF.

The chain recombines TRBV30 with TRBJ2-7; 8 bases fit TRBD2. The V segment lost 0 bases and the J segment 6 bases; nucleotides outside the gene matches: 7. This CDR3 spans 14 amino acids. Per germline, CDR1 GTSNPN and CDR2 SVGIG (reference sequence). CDR3 in amino acids: CAWSVRTSYGEQYF. Written as DNA, the CDR3 is TGTGCCTGGAGTGTACGGACTAGCTATGGCGAGCAGTACTTC.

The chain recombines TRBV4-1 with TRBJ2-6; 9 bases match TRBD1. CDR1 and CDR2 (germline): MGHRA, YSYEKL. Trimming took 3 bases from V and 0 from J; bases not matched to a gene: 6. The CDR3 extends over 18 amino acids. The CDR3 spells CASSQDRGIFSGANVLTF. CDR3 bases: TGCGCCAGCAGCCAGGACAGGGGCATATTCTCTGGGGCCAACGTCCTGACTTTC.

The V and J genes are TRBV30 and TRBJ1-1; 7 nucleotides match TRBD1. V lost 7 bases, J lost 0 bases, and 11 bases stayed unmatched. This CDR3 is 15 amino acids long. CDR1 is GTSNPN and CDR2 is SVGIG in the germline V gene (reference sequence). CDR3 residues: CASKRRDSMNTEAFF. In DNA form, the CDR3 reads TGTGCCTCAAAACGCCGGGACAGCATGAACACTGAAGCTTTCTTT.

The chain couples TRBV14 to TRBJ1-3; the D is unclear. V lost 4 bases and J lost 0, with 16 bases in between. Germline V gene sequence: CDR1 SGHDN, CDR2 FVKESK. The CDR3 has 17 amino acids. The CDR3 region has the DNA TGTGCCAGCAGCCGAGTGGGCCTCTCGAGCTCTGGAAACACCATATATTTT. This translates into CASSRVGLSSSGNTIYF.

The rearrangement links TRBV28 to TRBJ2-1; TRBD1 aligns across 7 bases. Trimming removed 5 bases from V and 5 bases from J; junction bases left unmatched: 6. Germline V gene data show CDR1 as MDHEN and CDR2 as SYDVKM. CDR3 length equals 14 residues. The CDR3 sequence is CASSRTGLNNEQFF. The CDR3, as DNA: TGTGCCAGCAGTCGGACAGGACTTAACAATGAGCAGTTCTTC.

This clone has only one observation. J is TRBJ2-1 and V is TRBV7-2; TRBD1 is a possible D gene (6 bases). Trimming removed 5 bases from V and 8 bases from J, with 10 bases in between. Germline values: CDR1 SGHTA, CDR2 FQGNSA. The CDR3 is made up of 12 amino acids. The CDR3 bases are TGTGCCAGCAGCCGACAGGAGGATGAGCAGTTCTTC. It encodes CASSRQEDEQFF. Combining the CDR3 with reference TRBV7-2 and TRBJ2-1 gives the whole variable domain GAGVSQSPSNKVTEKGKDVELRCDPISGHTALYWYRQSLGQGLEFLIYFQGNSAPDKSGLPSDRFSAERTGGSVSTLTIQRTQQEDSAVYLCASSRQEDEQFFGPGTRLTVL.

The V and J genes are TRBV10-3 and TRBJ1-2, with a tentative D call TRBD1 (5 bases). There are 14 residues in the CDR3. In germline, CDR1 is ENHRY, CDR2 SYGVKD. With 0 bases removed from V and 4 bases from J, the gap between germline ends came to 9 bases. The CDR3 nucleotides read TGTGCCATCAGTGAGTCCAGGGCCATCTATGGCTACACCTTC. Protein sequence: CAISESRAIYGYTF.

V is TRBV7-6 and J is TRBJ2-1, with D possibly TRBD2 on 6 matching bases. This CDR3 spans 15 amino acids. Trimming shortened V by 6 bases and J by 1 base, and 13 bases separated the two germline ends. From germline, CDR1 is SGHVS and CDR2 FNYEAQ. The DNA of the CDR3 is TGTGCCAGCAGTCCAACCCGGGGGTCCTACAATGAGCAGTTCTTC. Translation gives CASSPTRGSYNEQFF.

The chain is built from TRBV10-3 and TRBJ2-1, with 9 nucleotides matching TRBD1. The CDR3 contains 14 residues. J was trimmed by 2 bases and V by 9 bases; bases with no gene match: 5. The germline gives CDR1 ENHRY, CDR2 SYGVKD. The CDR3 sequence is CAIGGQGTYNEQFF. In nucleotides, the CDR3 is TGTGCCATTGGGGGACAGGGAACCTACAATGAGCAGTTCTTC.

The chain recombines TRBV6-1 with TRBJ1-2; D not resolved. This CDR3 has 12 amino acids. Germline V gives CDR1 MNHNS, CDR2 SASEGT. Trimming stripped 3 bases from V and 8 bases from J, with 10 bases between. This chain's CDR3 is CASSDSGRGYTF. DNA of the CDR3: TGTGCCAGCAGTGATTCTGGGAGGGGCTACACCTTC.

This clone was seen only a few times. The chain employs TRBV28 and TRBJ1-1; D might be TRBD1 (5 bases). CDR1 MDHEN and CDR2 SYDVKM come from the germline V gene. This CDR3 has 13 residues. V was pared by 4 bases and J by 1 base, with 7 bases between. As DNA, the CDR3 is TGTGCCAGCAGTTACAGGACGAACACTGAAGCTTTCTTT. Encoded protein: CASSYRTNTEAFF.

The chain joins TRBV6-5 to TRBJ1-5; TRBD1 matches at 10 bases. The CDR3 is 14 residues long. After removal of 6 bases from V and 4 bases from J, the junction contained 3 bases not matched to a gene. CDR1 is MNHEY and CDR2 is SVGAGI in the germline V gene. The CDR3 region is CASSPGQGNQPQHF. The CDR3 DNA follows: TGTGCCAGCAGCCCGGGACAGGGGAATCAGCCCCAGCATTTT.

V is TRBV6-6 and J is TRBJ1-1; 8 bases fit TRBD1. The CDR3 spans 16 residues. Germline-derived CDR1 and CDR2 are MNHNY and SVGAGI (reference sequence). The trim removed 0 bases at V and 2 bases at J, leaving 5 bases unmatched. The CDR3 here is CASSYSRQGRNTEAFF. Here the CDR3 DNA reads TGTGCCAGCAGTTACTCGAGACAGGGGAGAAACACTGAAGCTTTCTTT.

This chain connects TRBV30 to TRBJ2-7, with 7 positions matching TRBD1. The CDR3 extends over 13 amino acids. The J segment lost 6 bases and the V segment lost 0 bases, leaving 5 bases of the junction unmatched. Germline-derived CDR1 and CDR2 are GTSNPN and SVGIG (reference sequence). Written as DNA, the CDR3 is TGTGCCTGGAGTGTTCTGGACAGGTCCGAGCAGTACTTC. This translates into CAWSVLDRSEQYF.

The V call is TRBV2, the J call TRBJ1-2; D may be TRBD1 (5 bases). CDR1 and CDR2 (germline): SNHLY, FYNNEI. The V end lost 2 bases, the J end lost 3 bases, and 13 bases lay between the germline ends. CDR3 length equals 15 residues. The CDR3 region is CASSELQVRDYGYTF. CDR3 sequence (DNA): TGTGCCAGCAGTGAACTACAGGTCCGGGACTATGGCTACACCTTC. Drawing the rest from reference TRBV2 and TRBJ1-2, the complete variable domain is EPEVTQTPSHQVTQMGQEVILRCVPISNHLYFYWYRQILGQKVEFLVSFYNNEISEKSEIFDDQFSVERPDGSNFTLKIRSTKLEDSAMYFCASSELQVRDYGYTFGSGTRLTVV.

This clone appeared once. The rearrangement links TRBV29-1 to TRBJ2-1, with 8 bases matching TRBD2. The CDR3 has 13 residues. Germline V gene data show CDR1 as SQVTM and CDR2 as ANQGSEA. V lost 3 bases to trimming and J lost 8 bases; unmatched junction nucleotides: 6. Written as DNA, the CDR3 is TGCAGCGTTGAGAGCGGGAGTGGGTATGAGCAGTTCTTC. Protein sequence: CSVESGSGYEQFF.

The chain has TRBV7-9 and TRBJ2-7; D gene unclear. CDR1 SEHNR and CDR2 FQNEAQ come from the germline V gene (reference sequence). The V gene lost 5 bases and the J gene lost 8 bases, with 16 bases spanning the gap. The CDR3 consists of 13 residues. CDR3 loop: CASSTPIPFQQYF. The DNA for the CDR3 is TGTGCCAGCAGCACGCCTATACCCTTCCAGCAGTACTTC.

This chain joins TRBV7-9 and TRBJ1-2, with D unclear. V shed 5 bases and J shed 6 bases, with 16 bases lying between them. Per germline, CDR1 SEHNR and CDR2 FQNEAQ (reference sequence). This CDR3 has 14 residues. The CDR3 region is CASSPVAVAHGYTF. The CDR3 bases are TGTGCCAGCAGCCCAGTGGCCGTGGCCCATGGCTACACCTTC.